These 27 T cell receptor beta chains were sequenced from one sample in a study of shared clonotypes between healthy human individuals. Terminally differentiated effector memory CD45RA+ cells were excluded from the naive CD8 cells, which were CD45RO-negative and positively selected for CCR7. The repertoire was sequenced with immunoSEQ multiplex PCR; TCRdb's copy has only in-frame clones and lacks some. The table records under 700,000 clones, approximately 95% of them present only once. The sequenced sample consisted of naive CD8+ T cells sorted from blood. These receptors were collected from a woman in her twenties or thirties in good health.

The chain couples TRBV4-2 to TRBJ2-1; the D gene could be TRBD1 or TRBD2 (5 bases each). Germline lookup yields CDR1 LGHNA and CDR2 YNFKEQ. Trimming removed 0 bases at V and 5 bases at J, with 17 bases between. This CDR3 is 17 amino acids long. The CDR3, as DNA: TGTGCCAGCAGCCAAGATCGGACGGGGCCGATCAACAATGAGCAGTTCTTC. This sequence encodes CASSQDRTGPINNEQFF.

The genes are TRBV7-9 and TRBJ2-7, with D perhaps being TRBD1 or TRBD2 (5 bases each). From germline, CDR1 is SEHNR and CDR2 FQNEAQ (reference sequence). There are 13 residues in the CDR3. The V end lost 5 bases, the J end lost 2 bases, and 10 bases lay between the germline ends. CDR3 loop: CASSPRDAYEQYF. As DNA, the CDR3 is TGTGCCAGCAGCCCTAGGGACGCCTACGAGCAGTACTTC.

This chain connects TRBV6-1 to TRBJ1-4; 9 nucleotides align to TRBD1. Germline lookup yields CDR1 MNHNS and CDR2 SASEGT. The J segment lost 8 bases and the V segment lost 2 bases, leaving 9 bases of the junction unmatched. CDR3 length: 16 amino acids. CDR3 in amino acids: CASSEFGTGWGEKLFF. CDR3 nucleotide sequence: TGTGCCAGCAGTGAATTCGGGACAGGGTGGGGGGAAAAACTGTTTTTT.

This chain connects TRBV27 to TRBJ2-2; no definite D call. This CDR3 has 13 amino acids. Germline V CDR1 and CDR2: MNHEY, SMNVEV (reference sequence). V was cut by 8 bases and J by 1 base, with 8 bases left in between. The CDR3 protein is CASGTVNTGELFF. CDR3 in DNA: TGTGCCAGCGGAACGGTGAACACCGGGGAGCTGTTTTTT.

The chain has TRBV7-8 and TRBJ2-4; D is possibly TRBD1 (6 bases). CDR1 is SGHVS, CDR2 FQNEAQ, per germline. This CDR3 is built from 20 residues. Trimming stripped 4 bases from V and 0 bases from J, with 25 bases between. CDR3 in amino acids: CASSSALVGAGPLAKNIQYF. The CDR3 region has the DNA TGTGCCAGCAGCTCAGCCTTAGTGGGGGCCGGTCCATTAGCCAAAAACATTCAGTACTTC.

Comments on this clone: The junction shows a germline mismatch at one end, possibly a read error. The chain employs TRBV7-2 and TRBJ1-1; D not resolved. CDR3 length: 12 amino acids. The germline CDR1 and CDR2 sequences are SGHTA and FQGNSA. CDR3: CASSLSREYPHF. The CDR3 bases are TGTGCCAGCAGCTTATCCCGGGAATACCCGCACTTT.

The chain carries TRBV28 and TRBJ2-7, with 8 nucleotides matching TRBD2. The CDR3 has 14 residues. Germline loops: CDR1 MDHEN, CDR2 SYDVKM. After removal of 3 bases from V and 4 bases from J, the junction contained 5 bases not matched to a gene. CDR3 DNA: TGTGCCAGCAGTTTTAGAAGCGGGGGTTACGAGCAGTACTTC. Its protein product is CASSFRSGGYEQYF.

The chain carries TRBV30 and TRBJ2-6; unclear D gene. Germline V lookup: CDR1 GTSNPN, CDR2 SVGIG (reference sequence). With 8 bases removed from V and 1 base from J, the gap between germline ends came to 12 bases. The CDR3 is 14 amino acids. The CDR3 coding sequence is TGTGCCCTGGAAGGTGTGTCTGGGGCCAACGTCCTGACTTTC. It is translated as CALEGVSGANVLTF.

This clone was recorded once. The chain employs TRBV11-2 and TRBJ1-1, with 9 bases matching TRBD1. Trimming took 7 bases from V and 8 from J; bases not matched to a gene: 2. The germline V gene has CDR1 SGHAT and CDR2 FQNNGV. The CDR3 contains 11 residues. CDR3 sequence reads: CASNTGGEAFF. The CDR3 DNA sequence: TGTGCCAGCAACACAGGGGGCGAAGCTTTCTTT.

This rearrangement joins TRBV19 to TRBJ2-7; D is uncertain. The CDR3 contains 13 residues. Trimming removed 5 bases from V and 4 bases from J, with 12 bases in between. The germline V gene has CDR1 LNHDA and CDR2 SQIVND (reference sequence). CDR3 region: CASSPRMGYEQYF. Here the CDR3 DNA reads TGTGCCAGTAGTCCCCGTATGGGTTACGAGCAGTACTTC. The full variable domain, its missing parts supplied by reference TRBV19 and TRBJ2-7, is DGGITQSPKYLFRKEGQNVTLSCEQNLNHDAMYWYRQDPGQGLRLIYYSQIVNDFQKGDIAEGYSVSREKKESFPLTVTSAQKNPTAFYLCASSPRMGYEQYFGPGTRLTVT.

V gene TRBV28 combines with J gene TRBJ2-1; 7 nucleotides line up with TRBD1. CDR1 is MDHEN and CDR2 is SYDVKM in the germline V gene. The V segment lost 6 bases and the J segment 7 bases; nucleotides outside the gene matches: 9. The CDR3 has 14 residues. The chain's CDR3 is CASRGDSPGNEQFF. CDR3 nucleotides: TGTGCCAGCAGGGGGGACAGCCCGGGGAATGAGCAGTTCTTC.

The rearrangement uses TRBV28 and TRBJ1-1; possibly TRBD1 for D (5 bases). CDR3 size: 15 residues. Germline CDR1 reads MDHEN; CDR2 reads SYDVKM. Deletions cut 5 bases from V and 0 bases from J, with 13 bases between. The CDR3 reads CASSPTTVLNTEAFF. CDR3 in DNA: TGTGCCAGCAGTCCGACGACAGTCTTGAACACTGAAGCTTTCTTT. The full variable domain, in which reference TRBV28 and TRBJ1-1 provide the parts outside the CDR3, is DVKVTQSSRYLVKRTGEKVFLECVQDMDHENMFWYRQDPGLGLRLIYFSYDVKMKEKGDIPEGYSVSREKKERFSLILESASTNQTSMYLCASSPTTVLNTEAFFGQGTRLTVV.

The V gene is TRBV5-5, the J gene TRBJ1-2; 9 bases map to TRBD1. CDR1 and CDR2 from the germline V gene are SGHKS and YYEKEE (reference sequence). V trimming: 3 bases; J trimming: 7 bases; junction bases outside the gene matches: 4. The CDR3 is 13 residues long. The CDR3 DNA is TGTGCCAGCAGCTCCACAGGGGGCACTGGCTACACCTTC. Translating gives CASSSTGGTGYTF. The whole variable domain, filled in from reference TRBV5-5 and TRBJ1-2, reads DAGVTQSPTHLIKTRGQQVTLRCSPISGHKSVSWYQQVLGQGPQFIFQYYEKEERGRGNFPDRFSARQFPNYSSELNVNALLLGDSALYLCASSSTGGTGYTFGSGTRLTVV.

CDR3 coding DNA: TGTGCCAGCAGCTTGGGTTCCGGCGCCTACGAGCAGTACTTC. Residues: CASSLGSGAYEQYF. The J gene is TRBJ2-7, the V gene TRBV5-4, with D uncertain. CDR1 is SGHNT and CDR2 is YYREEE in the germline V gene (reference sequence). The ends were cut back, 0 bases at V and 2 bases at J, with 9 bases in the middle. This CDR3 contains 14 residues.

The chain is built from TRBV5-8 and TRBJ1-5; D may be TRBD1 (5 bases). Trimming removed 4 bases from V and 4 bases from J, with 15 bases in between. The CDR3 length is 15 residues. Germline CDR1 is SGHTS and CDR2 is YDEGEE. The DNA for the CDR3 is TGTGCCAGCAGCCTCGATGGGGGGACTAATCAGCCCCAGCATTTT. Protein: CASSLDGGTNQPQHF.

The chain is built from TRBV7-6 and TRBJ2-3; D not certain. Between the trimmed V and J ends, which lost 4 bases and 2 bases, there was a span of 1 base. Germline lookup yields CDR1 SGHVS and CDR2 FNYEAQ. The CDR3 contains 11 residues. The CDR3 protein is CASSYTDTQYF. For the CDR3, the DNA is TGTGCCAGCAGCTACACAGATACGCAGTATTTT.

The chain couples TRBV28 to TRBJ1-4; 9 bases align to TRBD1. Unmatched junction bases numbered 15, after V lost 5 bases and J lost 8 bases. The CDR3 is made up of 17 amino acids. The germline V gene encodes CDR1 MDHEN and CDR2 SYDVKM. The CDR3 region has the DNA TGTGCCAGCAGTCTAGGGACAGGGAGACGGTCGGACGAAAAACTGTTTTTT. It yields the protein CASSLGTGRRSDEKLFF. The full variable domain, rest sourced from reference TRBV28 and TRBJ1-4, is DVKVTQSSRYLVKRTGEKVFLECVQDMDHENMFWYRQDPGLGLRLIYFSYDVKMKEKGDIPEGYSVSREKKERFSLILESASTNQTSMYLCASSLGTGRRSDEKLFFGSGTQLSVL.

This chain joins TRBV6-1 and TRBJ2-1; no firm D call. The CDR3 extends over 12 amino acids. Per the germline V gene, CDR1 is MNHNS and CDR2 is SASEGT. Trimming took off 5 bases at V and 5 bases at J, with 7 bases between the two ends. The DNA of the CDR3 is TGTGCCAGCAGTATGATAGACAATGAGCAGTTCTTC. Translating it yields CASSMIDNEQFF.

J is TRBJ2-1 and V is TRBV7-6; 16 bases match TRBD2. CDR1 and CDR2 (germline): SGHVS, FNYEAQ. The J segment lost 11 bases and the V segment lost 5 bases, leaving 6 bases of the junction unmatched. CDR3 size: 15 residues. The chain's CDR3 is CASSEPGLAGGKQFF. In nucleotides, the CDR3 is TGTGCCAGCAGCGAGCCGGGACTAGCGGGAGGGAAGCAGTTCTTC.

The chain links TRBV5-4 to TRBJ2-5; D is unresolved. The V and J ends lost 4 bases and 5 bases respectively, with 12 bases between them. This CDR3 region has 13 residues. In germline, CDR1 is SGHNT, CDR2 YYREEE (reference sequence). The DNA of the CDR3 is TGTGCCAGCAGCCTCGAGTCTTTCGAGACCCAGTACTTC. Its protein is CASSLESFETQYF.

The chain couples TRBV5-1 to TRBJ1-2, with D possibly TRBD1 on 6 matching bases. This CDR3 comprises 13 residues. The V end lost 3 bases, the J end lost 4 bases, and 10 bases lay between the germline ends. Germline CDR1 SGHRS, CDR2 YFSETQ. CDR3 region: CASSSTGSYGYTF. For the CDR3, the DNA is TGCGCCAGCAGCTCCACAGGGTCCTATGGCTACACCTTC.

The chain joins TRBV9 to TRBJ2-7; 8 bases are shared with TRBD2. Looked up from germline, CDR1 is SGDLS and CDR2 is YYNGEE. This CDR3 comprises 14 residues. V was clipped by 4 bases and J by 2 bases; unmatched bases: 5. In DNA, the CDR3 is TGTGCCAGCAGCACCCGGACTAGCCCCTACGAGCAGTACTTC. It encodes CASSTRTSPYEQYF.

Here the CDR3 reads CASSETGAAEAFF. As DNA, the CDR3 is TGTGCCAGCAGCGAGACAGGGGCGGCTGAAGCTTTCTTT. V and J are TRBV7-9 and TRBJ1-1, with 8 bases lining up with TRBD1. Germline trimming cut 5 bases from V and 6 bases from J; bases unmatched to any gene: 5. Germline V CDR1 and CDR2: SEHNR, FQNEAQ (reference sequence). This CDR3 spans 13 amino acids.

The rearrangement links TRBV5-5 to TRBJ2-7; TRBD1 matches 7 bases. CDR3 length: 15 residues. In germline, CDR1 is SGHKS, CDR2 YYEKEE (reference sequence). With V trimmed by 1 base and J by 3 bases, 7 bases remained unmatched. The CDR3: CASSLPGTENYEQYF. The CDR3 DNA reads as TGTGCCAGCAGCTTGCCCGGGACAGAAAACTACGAGCAGTACTTC.

This chain joins TRBV28 and TRBJ1-1, with D maybe TRBD1 (6 bases). Germline CDR1 and CDR2: MDHEN and SYDVKM. CDR3 size: 16 residues. V gave up 2 bases and J gave up 3 bases, with 16 bases separating them. The CDR3 DNA reads TGTGCCAGCAGTTTAATCCCGGCAGGGGAGGACACTGAAGCTTTCTTT. It codes for CASSLIPAGEDTEAFF.

The V call is TRBV5-6, the J call TRBJ1-1; tentatively, D is TRBD1 (5 bases). The CDR3 has 13 residues. V lost 3 bases and J 10 bases, leaving 16 bases between the germline ends. The V gene's germline CDR1 is SGHDT and CDR2 YYEEEE. CDR3 sequence reads: CASSSGGPGGAFF. The CDR3 DNA sequence: TGTGCCAGCAGCTCCGGTGGTCCGGGGGGAGCTTTCTTT.

CDR3 DNA sequence: TGCAGCGTTGGGAAGCGGGAGGGCCCAGAGACCCAGTACTTC. Protein product: CSVGKREGPETQYF. This chain links TRBV29-1 with TRBJ2-5; 10 nucleotides align to TRBD2. Looked up from germline, CDR1 is SQVTM and CDR2 is ANQGSEA. The CDR3 runs to 14 residues. V shed 4 bases, J shed 4 bases, and the junction held 6 bases outside the gene matches.